Listed here is a single TCR beta chain. It has no known antigen specificity. No base qualities exist here, and no much larger clone lies one base off it. TCRbeta CDR3 regions were sequenced with the immunoSEQ Assay. After extraction, genomic DNA underwent amplification by bias-controlled multiplex PCR, followed by high-throughput sequencing. The original pipeline was this. To quantify the absolute abundance of each unique TCRbeta CDR3 region, sequences were collapsed and filtered. T cell fraction was estimated by normalizing TCRbeta template counts to usable DNA, which was measured by amplifying reference genes present in all nucleated cells. Repertoire TCRs were annotated as SARS-CoV-2-specific when V gene, CDR3 amino acid sequence and J gene were exactly matched to a known reactive TCR set. The reference SARS-CoV-2 TCR set came from MIRA and was filtered for enrichment in COVID-19-positive ImmuneCODE repertoires, removing public or cross-reactive TCRs. Using the MIRA antigens, annotated TCRs were further analysed by specific ORF or by position within an ORF. Breadth was defined as annotated unique rearrangements over total unique productive rearrangements; depth was the summed frequency of those rearrangements. Two-sided Wilcoxon rank-sum tests were used to compare TCR breadth between groups. This immuneACCESS table, as held by TCRdb, lists in-frame sequences with V and J called but not all clones. Of the missing ones, under half trace to an unresolved V gene in checked studies; the others have no known cause. Clone size and V and J calls were adopted from that table, with D and trimming inferred from the DNA. The sample has 450,000 to 550,000 clones on record, roughly 89% of them singletons. The top ten constitute over 2% of the sample.

Interpreted using the paper, the treatment or condition label stands for: 19 received Ad26.COV2.S at low or high dose, single or two shots; roughly five received placebo; per-sample allocation not given. For vaccine and placebo recipients, repertoires were sequenced using samples collected on day 63 after the first injection. In Cohort 1b, fewer than 30 adults aged 18-55 years were enrolled at a single site in Boston, USA, between 29 July and 7 August 2020. Ad26.COV2.S was a replication-incompetent adenovirus type 26 vector that expressed a prefusion-stabilized SARS-CoV-2 spike protein derived from the original Wuhan strain. V loses 2 bases at its end and J loses 2 bases; junction bases beyond the gene matches: 8. The CDR3, cysteine through phenylalanine, is 18 amino acids long. Just CDR3 DNA is preserved here, 54 bases in frame from base 1. Sequences SGHTS (CDR1) and YDEGEE (CDR2) are obtained from the germline V gene.

The data are from a study of Ad26.COV2.S vaccination and SARS-CoV-2 variants (TCRdb year 2021). Describing the broader study: Donors in the vaccine arm were drawn from COV1001, a phase I-IIa trial of Ad26.COV2.S in healthy adults that was multicentre, randomized, double-blind and placebo-controlled. A total of 32 samples were included in the TCR-sequenced set, comprising some 20 Ad26.COV2.S vaccine recipients, 5 placebo recipients and 8 SARS-CoV-2 convalescent individuals. Participants in the trial were split at random into five groups of five each, receiving low-dose or high-dose Ad26.COV2.S once or twice, or else placebo on both occasions. Ad26.COV2.S was administered intramuscularly at a dose of 5x10^10 or 1x10^11 viral particles, either as one shot or as two shots given 56 days apart. Investigators did not know the trial group allocation while performing experiments and assessing outcomes. The specificity and breadth of SARS-CoV-2-reactive T cell receptors after Ad26.COV2.S vaccination were assessed by TCRbeta repertoire sequencing.

The research as a whole found: Comparing responses between vaccine doses or regimens was not something the study was powered to do. The authors noted that total T cell responses may have been underestimated by the TCR breadth and depth analyses. After vaccination, substantial breadth of spike-specific CD8+ and CD4+ T cell responses was reported. Non-spike TCR breadth was comparable between vaccine and placebo recipients, consistent with the vaccine containing only spike. Higher spike-specific TCR breadth was observed in Ad26.COV2.S recipients than in placebo recipients (P = 0.0014).

Source: peripheral blood, taken in a trial of Ad26.COV2.S vaccine versus placebo. Rearrangement joined TRBV5-8 to TRBJ2-5, and 14 junction bases match TRBD2. The source of this sequence is a person between 18 and 65 years old who received the Ad26.COV2.S COVID-19 vaccine or a placebo. The DNA is TGTGCCAGCAGCTTCTCCCACGGGACTAGCGGGGGTCAAGAGACCCAGTACTTC. The encoded protein is CASSFSHGTSGGQETQYF.